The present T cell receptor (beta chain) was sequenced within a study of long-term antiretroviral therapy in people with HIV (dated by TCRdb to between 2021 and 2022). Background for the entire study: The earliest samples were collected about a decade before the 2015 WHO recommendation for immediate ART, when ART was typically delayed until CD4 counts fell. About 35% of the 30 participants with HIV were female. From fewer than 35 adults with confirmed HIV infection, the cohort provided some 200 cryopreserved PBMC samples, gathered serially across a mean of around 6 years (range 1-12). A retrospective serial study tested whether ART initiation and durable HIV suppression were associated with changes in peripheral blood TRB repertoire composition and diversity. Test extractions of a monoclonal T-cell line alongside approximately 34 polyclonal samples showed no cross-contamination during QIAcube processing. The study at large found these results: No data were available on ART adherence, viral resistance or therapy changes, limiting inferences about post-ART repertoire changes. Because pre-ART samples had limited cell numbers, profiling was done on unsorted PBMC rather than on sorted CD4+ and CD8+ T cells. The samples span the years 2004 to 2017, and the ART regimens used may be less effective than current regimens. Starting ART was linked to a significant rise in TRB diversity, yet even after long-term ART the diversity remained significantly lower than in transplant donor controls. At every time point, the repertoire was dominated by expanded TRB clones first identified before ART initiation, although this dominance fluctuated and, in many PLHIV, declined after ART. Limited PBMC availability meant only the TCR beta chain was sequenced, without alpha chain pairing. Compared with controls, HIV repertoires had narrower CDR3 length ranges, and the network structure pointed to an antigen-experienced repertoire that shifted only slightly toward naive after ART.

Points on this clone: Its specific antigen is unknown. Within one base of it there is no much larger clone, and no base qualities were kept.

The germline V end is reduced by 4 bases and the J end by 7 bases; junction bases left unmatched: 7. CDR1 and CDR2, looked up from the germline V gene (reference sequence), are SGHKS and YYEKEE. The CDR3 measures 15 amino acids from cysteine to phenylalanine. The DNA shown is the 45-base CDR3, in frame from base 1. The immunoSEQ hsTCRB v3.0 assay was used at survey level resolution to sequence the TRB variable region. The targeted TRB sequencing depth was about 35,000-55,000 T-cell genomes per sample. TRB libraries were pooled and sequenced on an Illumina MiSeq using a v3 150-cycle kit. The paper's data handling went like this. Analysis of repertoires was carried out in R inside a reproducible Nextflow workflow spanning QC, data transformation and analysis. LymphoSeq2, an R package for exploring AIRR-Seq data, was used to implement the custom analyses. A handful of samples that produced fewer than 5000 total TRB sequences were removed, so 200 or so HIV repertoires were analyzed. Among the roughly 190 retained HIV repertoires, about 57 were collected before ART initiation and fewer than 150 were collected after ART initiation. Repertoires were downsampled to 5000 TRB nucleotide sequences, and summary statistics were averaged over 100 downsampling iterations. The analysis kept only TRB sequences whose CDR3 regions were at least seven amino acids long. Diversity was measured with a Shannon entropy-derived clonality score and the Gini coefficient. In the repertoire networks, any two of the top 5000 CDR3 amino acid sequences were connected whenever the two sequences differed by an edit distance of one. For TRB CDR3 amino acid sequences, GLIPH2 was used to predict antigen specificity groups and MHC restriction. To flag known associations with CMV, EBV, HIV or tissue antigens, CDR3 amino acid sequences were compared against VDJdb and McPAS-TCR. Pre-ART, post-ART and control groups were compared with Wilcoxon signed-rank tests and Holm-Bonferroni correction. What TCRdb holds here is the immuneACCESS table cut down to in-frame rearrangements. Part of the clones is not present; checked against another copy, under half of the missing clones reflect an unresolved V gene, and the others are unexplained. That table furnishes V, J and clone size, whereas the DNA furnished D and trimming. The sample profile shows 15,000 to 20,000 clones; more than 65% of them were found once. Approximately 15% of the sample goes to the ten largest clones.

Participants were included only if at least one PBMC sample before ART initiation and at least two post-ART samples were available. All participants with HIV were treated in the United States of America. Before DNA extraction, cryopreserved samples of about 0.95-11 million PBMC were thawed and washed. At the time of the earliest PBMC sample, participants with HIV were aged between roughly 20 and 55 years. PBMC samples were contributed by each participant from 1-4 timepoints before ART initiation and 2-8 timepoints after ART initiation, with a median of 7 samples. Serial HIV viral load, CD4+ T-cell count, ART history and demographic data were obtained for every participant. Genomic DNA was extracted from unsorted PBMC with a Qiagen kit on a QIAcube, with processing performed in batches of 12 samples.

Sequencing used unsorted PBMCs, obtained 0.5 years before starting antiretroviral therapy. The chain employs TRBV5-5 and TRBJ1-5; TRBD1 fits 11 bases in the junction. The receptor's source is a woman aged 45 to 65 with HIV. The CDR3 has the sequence CASSMDRGLRQPQHF. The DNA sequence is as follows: TGTGCCAGCAGCATGGACAGGGGGCTAAGACAGCCCCAGCATTTT.